A single sample gave rise to the 22 T cell receptor beta chains below, sequenced in a study of T cell repertoires and HLA-DP antigens. Antigens for these TCRs are unknown. Measured with immunoSEQ multiplex PCR; TCRdb has only the in-frame clones, and not every one. The sample comprises almost 90,000 clones, around nine tenths of which are singletons, and around 1.7% rests with the top ten. Sequenced material: CD4+ T cells from PBMCs. Receptors originate from a man aged 50 to 60 in good health and CMV-seronegative.

The rearrangement links TRBV5-5 to TRBJ2-7, with TRBD2 matching 7 bases. Unmatched junction bases numbered 5, after V lost 0 bases and J lost 2 bases. Germline V gene data show CDR1 as SGHKS and CDR2 as YYEKEE (reference sequence). The CDR3 is 15 residues long. CDR3 sequence reads: CASSLGTSVTYEQYF. The CDR3 DNA sequence: TGTGCCAGCAGCTTGGGTACTAGCGTCACCTACGAGCAGTACTTC. Supplemented by reference TRBV5-5 and TRBJ2-7, the full variable domain reads DAGVTQSPTHLIKTRGQQVTLRCSPISGHKSVSWYQQVLGQGPQFIFQYYEKEERGRGNFPDRFSARQFPNYSSELNVNALLLGDSALYLCASSLGTSVTYEQYFGPGTRLTVT.

The chain has TRBV4-2 and TRBJ2-1; 10 nucleotides match TRBD2. V gave up 0 bases and J gave up 4 bases; unmatched junction bases: 6. The germline V gene has CDR1 LGHNA and CDR2 YNFKEQ. This CDR3 is 17 amino acids long. CDR3 DNA: TGTGCCAGCAGCCAAGAGGTTAGCGGGGGGCAATACAATGAGCAGTTCTTC. As protein: CASSQEVSGGQYNEQFF.

CDR3 sequence: CAWSVGSGRVEQYF. The CDR3 DNA reads TGTGCCTGGAGTGTTGGTAGCGGGAGGGTCGAGCAGTACTTC. V gene TRBV30 combines with J gene TRBJ2-7, with TRBD2 matching 11 bases. The CDR3 extends over 14 amino acids. V lost 0 bases and J lost 6; bases outside the gene matches: 4. CDR1 and CDR2 from the germline V gene are GTSNPN and SVGIG (reference sequence).

This chain links TRBV7-2 with TRBJ2-1; no clear D gene. The V gene lost 5 bases and the J gene lost 1 base, with 12 bases spanning the gap. The CDR3 has 15 amino acids. Germline V CDR1 and CDR2: SGHTA, FQGNSA. The CDR3 spells CASSPPPPSYNEQFF. The CDR3 bases are TGTGCCAGCAGCCCTCCTCCGCCATCCTACAATGAGCAGTTCTTC.

This clone was seen a handful of times. V gene TRBV30 combines with J gene TRBJ1-1; D possibly corresponds to TRBD1 (6 bases). CDR3 length: 14 amino acids. Germline CDR1 reads GTSNPN; CDR2 reads SVGIG (reference sequence). The V and J ends lost 3 bases and 1 base respectively, with 12 bases between them. The CDR3 coding sequence is TGTGCCTGGAGCCCCGACAGGAGGAACACTGAAGCTTTCTTT. Translation gives CAWSPDRRNTEAFF.

This sequence joins TRBV28 and TRBJ2-7, with TRBD1 matching 9 bases. Per the germline V gene, CDR1 is MDHEN and CDR2 is SYDVKM. CDR3 length equals 11 residues. Trimming took 6 bases from V and 8 from J; bases not matched to a gene: 2. The DNA of the CDR3 is TGTGCCAGCAGGGGACAGGGACAGCAGTACTTC. It encodes CASRGQGQQYF.

The chain recombines TRBV6-5 with TRBJ2-1; D is unresolved. V lost 2 bases to trimming and J lost 0 bases, with 11 bases between them. The CDR3 spans 16 residues. Per germline, CDR1 MNHEY and CDR2 SVGAGI. CDR3 sequence reads: CASSYGPLSSYNEQFF. In DNA, the CDR3 is TGTGCCAGCAGTTACGGCCCTCTCAGCTCCTACAATGAGCAGTTCTTC.

CDR3 coding DNA: TGTGCCAGCAGGGGGCGGGGCGCCCGCTCCTACAATGAGCAGTTCTTC. Its protein product is CASRGRGARSYNEQFF. This chain connects TRBV5-8 to TRBJ2-1; perhaps TRBD2 as D (6 bases). The CDR3 contains 16 residues. V was pared by 5 bases and J by 0 bases, with 15 bases between. Germline CDR1 reads SGHTS; CDR2 reads YDEGEE. The full variable domain, with the rest looked up from reference TRBV5-8 and TRBJ2-1, is EAGVTQSPTHLIKTRGQQATLRCSPISGHTSVYWYQQALGLGLQFLLWYDEGEERNRGNFPPRFSGRQFPNYSSELNVNALELEDSALYLCASRGRGARSYNEQFFGPGTRLTVL.

The DNA of the CDR3 is TGCGCCAGCAGCTTGGAGTCGGGCAGCAATGAAAAACTGTTTTTT. This encodes CASSLESGSNEKLFF. The chain couples TRBV5-1 to TRBJ1-4; D is ambiguous. This CDR3 contains 15 residues. V was clipped by 0 bases and J by 5 bases, with 11 bases between them. The germline CDR1 and CDR2 sequences are SGHRS and YFSETQ.

This clone has just a few counts. V is TRBV5-1 and J is TRBJ1-1; unclear D gene. Deletions cut 2 bases from V and 4 bases from J, with 12 bases between. Germline V gene data show CDR1 as SGHRS and CDR2 as YFSETQ. This CDR3 has 14 residues. The CDR3 nucleotides read TGCGCCAGCAGCTTTGGTGTATTGGCCACTGAAGCTTTCTTT. Translating it yields CASSFGVLATEAFF.

This chain joins TRBV29-1 and TRBJ2-4; 7 bases line up with TRBD1. CDR3 length equals 13 residues. Losses at the gene ends were 6 bases for V and 7 bases for J; bases not matched to a gene: 9. Germline CDR1 is SQVTM and CDR2 is ANQGSEA. This CDR3 reads CSVVNRGSNIQYF. The DNA for the CDR3 is TGCAGCGTGGTAAACAGGGGCAGTAACATTCAGTACTTC.

This clone has a single count. The chain's CDR3 is CASSGTGSGETQYF. The CDR3 nucleotides read TGTGCCAGTAGCGGGACAGGGAGTGGGGAGACCCAGTACTTC. This rearrangement joins TRBV19 to TRBJ2-5, with TRBD1 matching over 9 bases. Looked up from germline, CDR1 is LNHDA and CDR2 is SQIVND (reference sequence). The CDR3 covers 14 residues. The J segment lost 5 bases and the V segment lost 6 bases, leaving 7 bases of the junction unmatched. Looking up the rest from reference TRBV19 and TRBJ2-5 gives the full variable domain: DGGITQSPKYLFRKEGQNVTLSCEQNLNHDAMYWYRQDPGQGLRLIYYSQIVNDFQKGDIAEGYSVSREKKESFPLTVTSAQKNPTAFYLCASSGTGSGETQYFGPGTRLLVL.

J is TRBJ2-1 and V is TRBV9, with TRBD2 identical over 13 bases. Germline V gene lookup returns CDR1 SGDLS and CDR2 YYNGEE. Germline trimming cut 7 bases from V and 10 bases from J; bases unmatched to any gene: 2. The CDR3 contains 12 residues. CDR3 sequence: CASGLAGVEQFF. CDR3 sequence (DNA): TGTGCCAGCGGACTAGCGGGAGTCGAGCAGTTCTTC.

This clone showed up just a few times. V usage is TRBV2 and J usage is TRBJ1-2, with D hard to call. Trimming pared 4 bases from V and 6 bases from J, leaving 12 bases between. This CDR3 is built from 13 residues. Per germline, CDR1 SNHLY and CDR2 FYNNEI. In DNA, the CDR3 is TGTGCCAGCAGTGCTGAAAGGGAAAATGGCTACACCTTC. Translated: CASSAERENGYTF.

V is TRBV18 and J is TRBJ2-7; D is unclear. V lost 6 bases to trimming and J lost 0 bases, with 12 bases between them. This CDR3 has 14 residues. CDR1 is KGHSH and CDR2 is LQKENI in the germline V gene. The CDR3 DNA reads TGTGCCAGCTCCGGTGCGGTACTCTCCTACGAGCAGTACTTC. Translation: CASSGAVLSYEQYF.

The chain recombines TRBV4-3 with TRBJ1-3; D unresolved. Germline CDR1 and CDR2: LGHNA and YSLEER. The CDR3 is 16 amino acids. The germline V and J ends were trimmed by 1 base and 2 bases, with 12 bases remaining between them. The CDR3 DNA follows: TGCGCCAGCAGCCAAGCATTTGCTGACACTGGAAACACCATATATTTT. Translating it yields CASSQAFADTGNTIYF.

The gene calls are TRBV4-1 and TRBJ2-1; weak D call: TRBD1 (6 bases). Trimming removed 2 bases from V and 4 bases from J, with 15 bases in between. CDR3 length: 16 amino acids. Per germline, CDR1 MGHRA and CDR2 YSYEKL. The DNA of the CDR3 is TGCGCCAGCAGCCAAAGGCAGGGGTATGGTTACAATGAGCAGTTCTTC. Its protein is CASSQRQGYGYNEQFF.

The chain recombines TRBV7-2 with TRBJ1-2; D might be TRBD1 (5 bases). CDR1 SGHTA and CDR2 FQGNSA come from the germline V gene. The CDR3 is 15 amino acids. Trimming removed 3 bases at V and 4 bases at J, with 15 bases between. The CDR3 DNA is TGTGCCAGCAGCTTTCAAGGAACAGGCCCCTATGGCTACACCTTC. Residues: CASSFQGTGPYGYTF.

The chain has TRBV7-2 and TRBJ2-1; D is ambiguous. The V end was cut by 4 bases, the J end by 9 bases, with 10 bases between. The CDR3 runs 12 residues. The germline V gene encodes CDR1 SGHTA and CDR2 FQGNSA. CDR3 region: CASSYLGTEQFF. The CDR3 DNA is TGTGCCAGCAGCTATCTGGGTACTGAGCAGTTCTTC.

The chain uses TRBV6-4 and TRBJ2-1; weak D call: TRBD1 (6 bases). Germline V gene sequence: CDR1 MRHNA, CDR2 SNTAGT. Trimming pared 6 bases from V and 8 bases from J, leaving 8 bases between. The CDR3 contains 11 residues. CDR3 sequence: CASSRGHEQFF. In DNA, the CDR3 is TGTGCCAGCAGCAGGGGACATGAGCAGTTCTTC.

As regards this clone: Sequence at one end of the junction differs from germline and may be a read error. The chain carries TRBV7-7 and TRBJ2-7, with 12 bases aligning to TRBD2. Per the germline V gene, CDR1 is SSHAT and CDR2 is FNYEAQ (reference sequence). The CDR3 totals 15 residues. CDR3: CASSPGLAGHYEQYF. The CDR3 DNA is TGTGCTAGCAGCCCGGGACTAGCGGGCCACTACGAGCAGTACTTC.

The V gene is TRBV7-2, the J gene TRBJ2-6, with D perhaps TRBD1 or TRBD2 (5 bases each). The CDR3 sequence is 17 residues long. Germline CDR1 is SGHTA and CDR2 is FQGNSA. V lost 4 bases and J lost 2, with 15 bases in between. The CDR3 region is CASSYGAGWPGANVLTF. The CDR3 nucleotides read TGTGCCAGCAGCTACGGGGCAGGGTGGCCTGGGGCCAACGTCCTGACTTTC.